Included here is one TCR beta chain sequence, with context. Its antigen is not identified. Cultured CD4+ T-cell DNA underwent Oncomine TCR Beta short-read sequencing. Via MiXCR, TCRdb re-called the PCR reads, giving one row per CDR3 protein. The table includes around 26,000 distinct CDR3 sequences, 64% detected once. These data come from a study of vaccination and CD4 T cells after COVID-19. This CDR3 is built from 13 residues. Looked up from germline, CDR1 is SGHRS and CDR2 is YFSETQ. Trimming took 3 bases from V and 5 from J, leaving 11 bases between them. The treatment denotes: roughly 10-day PBMC culture with coronavirus spike peptide pools or control peptides (ViraFEST assay). TCRs were sequenced by ViraFEST after antigen-specific T cells had been expanded with peptide pools.

The chain employs TRBV5-1 and TRBJ1-2; D is unresolved. The receptor comes from a human donor who had recovered from COVID-19. Sequencing was carried out using CD4+ T cells from blood, cultured in vitro. The CDR3 DNA reads as TGCGCCAGCAGCTCGGAAGGCAAGTATGGCTACACCTTC. Translated: CASSSEGKYGYTF.